The text below deals with one T cell receptor (beta chain). The V and J ends lost 3 bases and 7 bases respectively, with 16 bases between them. The CDR3 runs to 14 residues. Germline CDR1 and CDR2: SGHRS and YFSETQ. The sample is drawn from a study of blood T cells in healthy people across ages. Through a sample-barcoded 5' primer and a J-beta primer mix, a second PCR was run for about 6 to 11 cycles. CDR3-containing paired-end reads numbering at least 2.5 million came from each sample. From the 5' RACE reads, TCRdb called clonotypes with MiXCR, one entry per CDR3 protein. The sample gives 1.5 million to 1.9 million distinct CDR3 sequences, 42% of which show up once; about 4% is in the top ten.

Sequenced input: blood. The chain employs TRBV5-1 and TRBJ1-2; no clear D gene. The sequence derives from a woman aged 18-29 years in good health. CDR3 bases: TGCGCCAGCAGCTCGAGGGTGGGCATTTCTGGCTACACCTTC. It is translated as CASSSRVGISGYTF. Full variable domain (outside the CDR3, taken from reference TRBV5-1 and TRBJ1-2): KAGVTQTPRYLIKTRGQQVTLSCSPISGHRSVSWYQQTPGQGLQFLFEYFSETQRNKGNFPGRFSGRQFSNSRSEMNVSTLELGDSALYLCASSSRVGISGYTFGSGTRLTVV.